The sequence of this T cell receptor beta chain was determined in a study of CD8 T cells in Susac syndrome. Germline V gives CDR1 DFQATT, CDR2 SNEGSKA (reference sequence). Trimming left V 4 bases short and J 4 bases short, with 5 bases between. The CDR3 totals 12 residues. With random hexamers, reverse transcription was performed on roughly 0.5 to 1 ug of RNA. The authors amplified TCR beta CDR3 across 54 Vbeta and 13 Jbeta using immunoSEQ multiplex PCR. TCRdb independently ran MiXCR on the immunoSEQ multiplex PCR reads; one entry per CDR3 protein. Of some 200,000 distinct CDR3 sequences detected, around 96% appear once; the ten largest clones hold about 0.096%. This clonotype was detected only once. The authors sequenced TCR beta from blood CD8+ and CD4+ T cells. The TEMRA cells underwent FACS enrichment, while the CD8+ and CD4+ T cells underwent negative isolation.

J is TRBJ1-6 and V is TRBV20-1; D gene ambiguous. The sequence derives from a human donor with multiple sclerosis. The sequencing sample was made of CD4+ T cells from PBMCs. The CDR3 protein is CSAKQYNSPLHF. CDR3 coding DNA: TGCAGTGCTAAGCAGTATAATTCACCCCTCCACTTT.